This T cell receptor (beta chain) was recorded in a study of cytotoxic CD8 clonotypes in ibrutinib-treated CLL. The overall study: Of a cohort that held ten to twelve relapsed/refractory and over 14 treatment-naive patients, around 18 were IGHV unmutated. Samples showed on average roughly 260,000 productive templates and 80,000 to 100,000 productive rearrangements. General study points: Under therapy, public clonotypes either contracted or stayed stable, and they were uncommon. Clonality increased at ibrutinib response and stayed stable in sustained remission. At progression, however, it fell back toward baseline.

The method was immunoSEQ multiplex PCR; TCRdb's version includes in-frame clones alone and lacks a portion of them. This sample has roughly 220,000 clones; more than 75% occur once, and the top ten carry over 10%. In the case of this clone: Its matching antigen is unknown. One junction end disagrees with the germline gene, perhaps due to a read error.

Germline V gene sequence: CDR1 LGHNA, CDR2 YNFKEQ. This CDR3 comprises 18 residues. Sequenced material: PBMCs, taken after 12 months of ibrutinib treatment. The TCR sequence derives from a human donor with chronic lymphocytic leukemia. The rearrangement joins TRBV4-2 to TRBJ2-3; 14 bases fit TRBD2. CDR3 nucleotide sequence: TGTGCCAGCAGCCAAGAGGGACTAGCGGGAGCTATAACAGATGCGCAGTATTTT. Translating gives CASSQEGLAGAITDAQYF.